The 17 T cell receptor beta chains presented below share a single source sample, sequenced in a study of blood T cell repertoires in COVID-19. Assay used: immunoSEQ multiplex PCR; TCRdb lists only in-frame clones, some missing. The sample lists 150,000 to 200,000 clones; 80% to 90% were seen once. The sequenced material came from peripheral blood. These receptors all stem from a man aged 55 to 70 with acute or convalescent COVID-19.

The rearrangement links TRBV30 to TRBJ2-7; no reliable D call. Trimming stripped 1 base from V and 3 bases from J, with 16 bases between. Germline V gene data show CDR1 as GTSNPN and CDR2 as SVGIG (reference sequence). The CDR3 sequence is 15 residues long. The CDR3 DNA reads as TGTGCCTGGAGTGACCCGGGTTTCGCTGGCTACGAGCAGTACTTC. Translation: CAWSDPGFAGYEQYF.

The CDR3 here is CASSLDRGAGGRRAYNEQFF. The CDR3 nucleotides read TGTGCCAGCAGCTTAGATCGGGGAGCGGGGGGGAGGCGGGCCTACAATGAGCAGTTCTTC. This sequence joins TRBV11-3 and TRBJ2-1; 10 bases line up with TRBD2. Germline CDR1 is SGHNT and CDR2 is YENEEA. This CDR3 has 20 residues. Losses at the gene ends were 0 bases for V and 2 bases for J; bases not matched to a gene: 13.

The chain couples TRBV19 to TRBJ2-2; D gene unclear. Germline lookup yields CDR1 LNHDA and CDR2 SQIVND (reference sequence). CDR3 length: 15 amino acids. The germline V and J ends were trimmed by 7 bases and 0 bases, with 12 bases remaining between them. The CDR3 DNA is TGTGCCAGTATTCGCGGAAATGCGAACACCGGGGAGCTGTTTTTT. This encodes CASIRGNANTGELFF.

This chain links TRBV5-1 with TRBJ2-1; 8 positions match TRBD1. V lost 0 bases, J lost 8 bases, and 7 bases stayed unmatched. This CDR3 is 15 amino acids long. Germline loops: CDR1 SGHRS, CDR2 YFSETQ. CDR3 bases: TGCGCCAGCAGCTTGGCCGCAGGGGGCCCCTATGAGCAGTTCTTC. Amino acids: CASSLAAGGPYEQFF.

The chain recombines TRBV11-3 with TRBJ2-1; 7 positions agree with TRBD2. The V and J ends lost 5 bases and 4 bases, in that order; junction bases with no gene match: 8. CDR3 size: 15 residues. Germline V gene lookup returns CDR1 SGHNT and CDR2 YENEEA. For the CDR3, the DNA is TGTGCCAGCAGCCCGACGGGAGGCGTTTACAATGAGCAGTTCTTC. The encoded protein is CASSPTGGVYNEQFF.

The J gene is TRBJ1-2, the V gene TRBV3-1 (or the pseudogene TRBV3-2); TRBD1 might be the D (6 bases). Trimming took 6 bases from V and 4 from J, leaving 21 bases between them. CDR1 and CDR2 from the germline V gene are LGHDT and YNNKEL (reference sequence). The CDR3 spans 16 residues. CDR3 amino acids: CASRPEQGGYRYGYTF. The CDR3, as DNA: TGTGCCAGCAGACCAGAACAGGGTGGTTATCGCTATGGCTACACCTTC.

This chain connects TRBV7-2 to TRBJ2-5; no reliable D call. Germline values: CDR1 SGHTA, CDR2 FQGNSA. V was shortened by 3 bases and J by 5 bases, with 7 bases between the two germline ends. The CDR3 covers 12 residues. The CDR3 is CASSFSPETQYF. The CDR3 coding sequence is TGTGCCAGCAGCTTTTCTCCGGAGACCCAGTACTTC.

J is TRBJ2-5 and V is TRBV19; D uncertain. Trimming cost V 1 base and J 0 bases, with 12 bases left between them. In germline, CDR1 is LNHDA, CDR2 SQIVND (reference sequence). The CDR3 has 16 residues. CDR3 nucleotide sequence: TGTGCCAGTAGTATAGGGGCGAGAACGTACCAAGAGACCCAGTACTTC. Translation gives CASSIGARTYQETQYF.

This sequence joins TRBV28 and TRBJ2-5, with TRBD2 identical over 14 bases. This CDR3 comprises 16 residues. Germline V CDR1 and CDR2: MDHEN, SYDVKM. Trimming took 6 bases from V and 5 from J; bases not matched to a gene: 8. The CDR3 sequence is CASSTGTSGRSETQYF. DNA of the CDR3: TGTGCCAGCAGCACCGGGACTAGCGGGAGAAGTGAGACCCAGTACTTC.

This clone appeared a single time. V gene TRBV7-2 combines with J gene TRBJ2-3; perhaps TRBD2 as D (6 bases). The CDR3 runs to 13 residues. From germline, CDR1 is SGHTA and CDR2 FQGNSA. Trimming stripped 3 bases from V and 3 bases from J, with 7 bases between. The CDR3 DNA is TGTGCCAGCAGCTTCGGGGGAACAGATACGCAGTATTTT. Translation: CASSFGGTDTQYF.

The rearrangement joins TRBV5-5 to TRBJ2-1, with D possibly matching TRBD2 (5 bases). The CDR3 has 15 residues. Germline loops: CDR1 SGHKS, CDR2 YYEKEE (reference sequence). V lost 0 bases and J lost 8, with 15 bases in between. The CDR3 is CASSLGSGAGHEQFF. DNA of the CDR3: TGTGCCAGCAGCTTGGGGTCAGGCGCGGGCCATGAGCAGTTCTTC.

This sequence joins TRBV24-1 and TRBJ2-5; maybe TRBD1 (5 bases). This CDR3 comprises 17 residues. Trimming shortened V by 3 bases and J by 2 bases, and 18 bases separated the two germline ends. Germline assignment: CDR1 KGHDR and CDR2 SFDVKD. CDR3 region: CATSDRTFRDRQETQYF. CDR3 coding DNA: TGTGCCACCAGTGATCGCACGTTCCGCGACAGACAAGAGACCCAGTACTTC.

The gene calls are TRBV30 and TRBJ1-3; a possible D gene is TRBD1 (6 bases). Per germline, CDR1 GTSNPN and CDR2 SVGIG (reference sequence). This CDR3 is built from 17 residues. Trimming removed 4 bases from V and 0 bases from J, with 19 bases in between. CDR3 region: CAWIVAGVPSSGNTIYF. CDR3 in DNA: TGTGCCTGGATTGTTGCAGGGGTCCCTAGCTCTGGAAACACCATATATTTT.

DNA for the CDR3: TGTGCCAGTAGTATTCGGGAGGATGAGCAGTTCTTC. Its protein is CASSIREDEQFF. This sequence joins TRBV19 and TRBJ2-1, with 7 bases identical to TRBD2. V shed 3 bases, J shed 8 bases, and the junction held 1 base outside the gene matches. The CDR3 contains 12 residues. Germline V gives CDR1 LNHDA, CDR2 SQIVND (reference sequence).

V usage is TRBV5-1 and J usage is TRBJ1-2; TRBD1 might be the D (6 bases). V lost 0 bases and J 2 bases, leaving 14 bases between the germline ends. Germline V gene sequence: CDR1 SGHRS, CDR2 YFSETQ. The CDR3 has 16 amino acids. The CDR3 here is CASSLAGGPTNYGYTF. CDR3 sequence (DNA): TGCGCCAGCAGCTTGGCCGGGGGGCCAACGAACTATGGCTACACCTTC.

The genes are TRBV5-1 and TRBJ2-5; the D is unclear. There are 13 residues in the CDR3. Germline CDR1 and CDR2: SGHRS and YFSETQ. Trimming stripped 0 bases from V and 2 bases from J, with 5 bases between. DNA of the CDR3: TGCGCCAGCAGCTTGGGCACTCAAGAGACCCAGTACTTC. Residues: CASSLGTQETQYF.

The chain recombines TRBV30 with TRBJ2-7; D gene ambiguous. The germline gives CDR1 GTSNPN, CDR2 SVGIG (reference sequence). The CDR3 spans 12 residues. The V and J ends lost 0 bases and 7 bases respectively, with 10 bases between them. CDR3 nucleotide sequence: TGTGCCTGGAGTGTACGGCAGGCTGAGCAGTACTTC. Residues: CAWSVRQAEQYF.